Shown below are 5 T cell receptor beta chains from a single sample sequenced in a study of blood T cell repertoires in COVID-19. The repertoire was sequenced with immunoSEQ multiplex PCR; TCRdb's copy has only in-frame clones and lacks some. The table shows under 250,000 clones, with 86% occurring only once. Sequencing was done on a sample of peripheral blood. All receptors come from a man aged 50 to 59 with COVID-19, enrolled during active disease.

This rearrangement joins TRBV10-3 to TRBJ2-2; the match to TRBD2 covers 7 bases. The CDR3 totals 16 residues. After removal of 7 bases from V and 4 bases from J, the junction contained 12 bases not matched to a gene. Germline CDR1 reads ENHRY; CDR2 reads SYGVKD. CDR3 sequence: CAIKRGEGAGTGELFF. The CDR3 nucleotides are TGTGCCATCAAGCGAGGGGAGGGAGCGGGCACCGGGGAGCTGTTTTTT.

CDR3 sequence reads: CASSSKGATNTEAFF. Written as DNA, the CDR3 is TGCGCCAGCAGCTCAAAAGGGGCGACGAACACTGAAGCTTTCTTT. The rearrangement joins TRBV5-1 to TRBJ1-1; a weak D match, TRBD1 (5 bases). The CDR3 sequence is 15 residues long. The V and J ends lost 3 bases and 1 base respectively, with 13 bases between them. The germline V gene encodes CDR1 SGHRS and CDR2 YFSETQ.

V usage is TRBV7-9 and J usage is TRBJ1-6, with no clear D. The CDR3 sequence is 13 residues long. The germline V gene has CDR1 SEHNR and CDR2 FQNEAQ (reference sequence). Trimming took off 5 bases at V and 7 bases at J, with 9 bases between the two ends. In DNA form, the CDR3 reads TGTGCCAGCAGCCCAGGACTGAATTCACCCCTCCACTTT. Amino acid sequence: CASSPGLNSPLHF.

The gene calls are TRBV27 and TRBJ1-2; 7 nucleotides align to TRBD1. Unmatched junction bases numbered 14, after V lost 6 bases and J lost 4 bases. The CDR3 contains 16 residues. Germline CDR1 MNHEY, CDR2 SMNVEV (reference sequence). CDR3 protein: CASRTTNRGVSYGYTF. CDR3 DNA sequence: TGTGCCAGCAGAACCACAAACAGGGGTGTCTCCTATGGCTACACCTTC.

Written as DNA, the CDR3 is TGTGCCAGCAGCGGACGGGACAGGGGGACGGGCAATGAGCAGTTCTTC. This codes for CASSGRDRGTGNEQFF. The rearrangement joins TRBV2 to TRBJ2-1; 11 bases map to TRBD1. The CDR3 covers 16 residues. After removal of 6 bases from V and 6 bases from J, the junction contained 10 bases not matched to a gene. The V gene's germline CDR1 is SNHLY and CDR2 FYNNEI. The variable domain in full, completed from reference TRBV2 and TRBJ2-1, reads EPEVTQTPSHQVTQMGQEVILRCVPISNHLYFYWYRQILGQKVEFLVSFYNNEISEKSEIFDDQFSVERPDGSNFTLKIRSTKLEDSAMYFCASSGRDRGTGNEQFFGPGTRLTVL.